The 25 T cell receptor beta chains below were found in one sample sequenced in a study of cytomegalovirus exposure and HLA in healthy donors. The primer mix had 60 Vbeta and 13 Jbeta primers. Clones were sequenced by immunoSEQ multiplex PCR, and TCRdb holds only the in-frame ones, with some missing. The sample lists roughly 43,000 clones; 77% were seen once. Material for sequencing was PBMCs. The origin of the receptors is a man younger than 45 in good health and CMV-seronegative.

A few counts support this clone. In nucleotides, the CDR3 is TGTGCCAGCAGCGTAGCTCCAAGCTCACCCCTCCACTTT. The encoded protein is CASSVAPSSPLHF. The genes are TRBV9 and TRBJ1-6; D is uncertain. The CDR3 loop spans 13 amino acids. The germline V gene encodes CDR1 SGDLS and CDR2 YYNGEE. The V end lost 0 bases, the J end lost 10 bases, and 8 bases lay between the germline ends. The variable domain in full, completed from reference TRBV9 and TRBJ1-6, reads DSGVTQTPKHLITATGQRVTLRCSPRSGDLSVYWYQQSLDQGLQFLIQYYNGEERAKGNILERFSAQQFPDLHSELNLSSLELGDSALYFCASSVAPSSPLHFGNGTRLTVT.

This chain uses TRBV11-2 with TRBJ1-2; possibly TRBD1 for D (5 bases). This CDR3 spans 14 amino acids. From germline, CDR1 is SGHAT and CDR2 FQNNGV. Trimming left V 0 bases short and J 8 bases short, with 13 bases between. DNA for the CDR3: TGTGCCAGCAGCTTAGACCGACGGGGGTCCGGCTACACCTTC. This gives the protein CASSLDRRGSGYTF.

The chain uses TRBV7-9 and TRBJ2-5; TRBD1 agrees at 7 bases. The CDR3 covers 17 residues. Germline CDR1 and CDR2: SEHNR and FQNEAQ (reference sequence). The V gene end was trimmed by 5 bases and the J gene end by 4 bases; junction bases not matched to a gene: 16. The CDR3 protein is CASSPSRTGTARETQYF. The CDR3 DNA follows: TGTGCCAGCAGCCCATCGCGTACCGGGACAGCTAGAGAGACCCAGTACTTC.

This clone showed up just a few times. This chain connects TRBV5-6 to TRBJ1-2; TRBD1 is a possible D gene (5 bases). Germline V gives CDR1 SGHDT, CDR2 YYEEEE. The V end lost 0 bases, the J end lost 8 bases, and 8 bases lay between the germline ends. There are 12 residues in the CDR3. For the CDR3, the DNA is TGTGCCAGCAGCTTGGGGACAATCGGCTACACCTTC. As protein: CASSLGTIGYTF.

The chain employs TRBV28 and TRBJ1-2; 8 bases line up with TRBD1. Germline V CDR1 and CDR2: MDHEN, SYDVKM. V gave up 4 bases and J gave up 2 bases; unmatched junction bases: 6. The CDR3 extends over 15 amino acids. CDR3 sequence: CASSYLTGENYGYTF. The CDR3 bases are TGTGCCAGCAGTTACCTGACAGGGGAAAACTATGGCTACACCTTC.

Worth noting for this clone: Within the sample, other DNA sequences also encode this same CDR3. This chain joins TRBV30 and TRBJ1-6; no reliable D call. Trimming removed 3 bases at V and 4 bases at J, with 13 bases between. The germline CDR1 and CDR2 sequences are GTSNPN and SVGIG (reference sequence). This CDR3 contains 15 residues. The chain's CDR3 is CAWRILGGYNSPLHF. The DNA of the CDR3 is TGTGCCTGGAGGATATTGGGAGGTTATAATTCACCCCTCCACTTT. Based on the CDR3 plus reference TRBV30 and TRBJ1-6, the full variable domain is SQTIHQWPATLVQPVGSPLSLECTVEGTSNPNLYWYRQAAGRGLQLLFYSVGIGQISSEVPQNLSASRPQDRQFILSSKKLLLSDSGFYLCAWRILGGYNSPLHFGNGTRLTVT.

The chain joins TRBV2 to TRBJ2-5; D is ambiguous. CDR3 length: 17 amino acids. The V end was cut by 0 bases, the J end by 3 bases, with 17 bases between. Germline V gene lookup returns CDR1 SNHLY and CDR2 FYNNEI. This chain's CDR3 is CASSEALLYSDKETQYF. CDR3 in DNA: TGTGCCAGCAGTGAAGCCCTCCTGTATTCTGACAAAGAGACCCAGTACTTC.

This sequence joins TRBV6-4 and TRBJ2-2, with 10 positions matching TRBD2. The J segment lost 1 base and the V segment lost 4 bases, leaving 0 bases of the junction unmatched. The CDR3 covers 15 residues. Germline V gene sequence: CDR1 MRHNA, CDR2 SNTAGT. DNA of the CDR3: TGTGCCAGCAGTGGGACTAGCGGGAACACCGGGGAGCTGTTTTTT. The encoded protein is CASSGTSGNTGELFF.

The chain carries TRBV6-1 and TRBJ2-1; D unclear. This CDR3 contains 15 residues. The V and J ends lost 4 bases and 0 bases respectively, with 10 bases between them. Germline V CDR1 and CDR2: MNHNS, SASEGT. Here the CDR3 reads CASSALGYSYNEQFF. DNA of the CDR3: TGTGCCAGCAGTGCCCTCGGGTACTCCTACAATGAGCAGTTCTTC.

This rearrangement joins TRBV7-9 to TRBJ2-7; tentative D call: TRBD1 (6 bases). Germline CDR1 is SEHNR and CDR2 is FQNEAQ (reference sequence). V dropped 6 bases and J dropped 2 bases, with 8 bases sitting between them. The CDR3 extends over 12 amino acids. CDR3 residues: CASRSGAYEQYF. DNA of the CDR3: TGTGCCAGCAGATCAGGGGCCTACGAGCAGTACTTC.

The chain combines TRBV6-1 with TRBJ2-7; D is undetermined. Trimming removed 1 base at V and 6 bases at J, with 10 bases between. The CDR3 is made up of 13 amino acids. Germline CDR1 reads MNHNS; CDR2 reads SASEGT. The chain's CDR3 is CASSEGEVGEQYF. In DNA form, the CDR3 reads TGTGCCAGCAGTGAAGGCGAGGTGGGCGAGCAGTACTTC.

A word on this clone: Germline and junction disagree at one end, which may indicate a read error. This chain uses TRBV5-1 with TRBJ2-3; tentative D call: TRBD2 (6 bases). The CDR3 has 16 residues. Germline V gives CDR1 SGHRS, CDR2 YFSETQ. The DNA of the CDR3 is TGCGCCAGCAGCCTGTTGGTGGGAGGCGGCGCAGATGCGCAGTATTTT. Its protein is CASSLLVGGGADAQYF.

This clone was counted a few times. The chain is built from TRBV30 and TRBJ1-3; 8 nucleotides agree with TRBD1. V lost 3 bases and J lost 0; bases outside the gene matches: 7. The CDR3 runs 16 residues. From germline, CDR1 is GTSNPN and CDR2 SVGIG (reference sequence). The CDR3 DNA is TGTGCCTGGAGCCCGCCAGGGGGCAGCTCTGGAAACACCATATATTTT. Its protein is CAWSPPGGSSGNTIYF.

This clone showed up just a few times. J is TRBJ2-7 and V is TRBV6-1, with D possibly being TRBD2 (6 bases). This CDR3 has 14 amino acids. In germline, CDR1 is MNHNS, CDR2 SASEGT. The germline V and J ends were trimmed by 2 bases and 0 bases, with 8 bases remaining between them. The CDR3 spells CASSEQGLSYEQYF. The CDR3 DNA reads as TGTGCCAGCAGTGAACAGGGACTCTCCTACGAGCAGTACTTC.

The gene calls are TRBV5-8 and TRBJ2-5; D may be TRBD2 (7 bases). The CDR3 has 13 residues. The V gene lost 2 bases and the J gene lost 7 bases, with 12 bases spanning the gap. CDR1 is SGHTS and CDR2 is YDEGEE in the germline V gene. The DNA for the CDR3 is TGTGCCAGCAGCTTAGGGGGGGTCCGGACCCAGTACTTC. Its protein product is CASSLGGVRTQYF.

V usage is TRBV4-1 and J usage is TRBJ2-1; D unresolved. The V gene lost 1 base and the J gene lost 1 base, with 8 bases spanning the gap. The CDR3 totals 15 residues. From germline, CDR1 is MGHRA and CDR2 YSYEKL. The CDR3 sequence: CASSQGPRSYNEQFF. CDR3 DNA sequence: TGCGCCAGCAGCCAAGGCCCCAGATCCTACAATGAGCAGTTCTTC.

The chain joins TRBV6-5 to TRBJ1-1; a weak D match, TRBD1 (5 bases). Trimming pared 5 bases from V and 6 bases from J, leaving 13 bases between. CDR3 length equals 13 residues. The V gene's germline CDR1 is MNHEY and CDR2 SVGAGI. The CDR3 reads CASSDQGFAEAFF. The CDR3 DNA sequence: TGTGCCAGCAGTGATCAGGGTTTCGCTGAAGCTTTCTTT.

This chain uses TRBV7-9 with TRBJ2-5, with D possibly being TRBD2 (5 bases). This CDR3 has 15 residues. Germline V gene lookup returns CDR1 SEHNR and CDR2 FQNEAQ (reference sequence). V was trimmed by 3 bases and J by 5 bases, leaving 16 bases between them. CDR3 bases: TGTGCCAGCAGCTTTGGACCCCTAGGCGGGGAGACCCAGTACTTC. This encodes CASSFGPLGGETQYF. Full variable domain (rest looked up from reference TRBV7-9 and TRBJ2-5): DTGVSQNPRHKITKRGQNVTFRCDPISEHNRLYWYRQTLGQGPEFLTYFQNEAQLEKSRLLSDRFSAERPKGSFSTLEIQRTEQGDSAMYLCASSFGPLGGETQYFGPGTRLLVL.

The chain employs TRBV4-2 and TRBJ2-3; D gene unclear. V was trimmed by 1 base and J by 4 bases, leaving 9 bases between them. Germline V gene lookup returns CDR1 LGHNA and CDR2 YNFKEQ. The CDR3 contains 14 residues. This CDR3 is CASSQGLGPDTQYF. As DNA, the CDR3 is TGTGCCAGCAGCCAAGGGCTGGGCCCAGATACGCAGTATTTT.

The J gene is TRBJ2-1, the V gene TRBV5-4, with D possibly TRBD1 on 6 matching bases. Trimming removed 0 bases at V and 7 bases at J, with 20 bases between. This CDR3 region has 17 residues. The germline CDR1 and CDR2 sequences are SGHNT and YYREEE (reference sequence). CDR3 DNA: TGTGCCAGCAGCTTGGGAATTCGTACCCAGGGGAAGAATGAGCAGTTCTTC. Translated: CASSLGIRTQGKNEQFF. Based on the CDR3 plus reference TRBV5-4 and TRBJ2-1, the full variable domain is ETGVTQSPTHLIKTRGQQVTLRCSSQSGHNTVSWYQQALGQGPQFIFQYYREEENGRGNFPPRFSGLQFPNYSSELNVNALELDDSALYLCASSLGIRTQGKNEQFFGPGTRLTVL.

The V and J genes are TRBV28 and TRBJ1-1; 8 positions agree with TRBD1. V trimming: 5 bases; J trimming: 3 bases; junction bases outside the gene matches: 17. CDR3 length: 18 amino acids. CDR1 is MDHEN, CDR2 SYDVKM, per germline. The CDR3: CASSPPGQATRLDTEAFF. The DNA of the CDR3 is TGTGCCAGCAGTCCCCCGGGACAGGCCACTCGTTTGGACACTGAAGCTTTCTTT.

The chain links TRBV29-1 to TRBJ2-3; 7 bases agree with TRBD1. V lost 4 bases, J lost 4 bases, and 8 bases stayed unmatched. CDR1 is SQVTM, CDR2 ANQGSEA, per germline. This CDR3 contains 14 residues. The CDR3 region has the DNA TGCAGCGTTGGGAGGAGAGGGGGCGCAGATACGCAGTATTTT. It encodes CSVGRRGGADTQYF.

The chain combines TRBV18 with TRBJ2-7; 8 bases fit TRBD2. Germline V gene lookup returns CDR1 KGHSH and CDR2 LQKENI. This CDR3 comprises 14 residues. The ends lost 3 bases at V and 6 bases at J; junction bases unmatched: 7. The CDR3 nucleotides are TGTGCCAGCTCACCGAGCGGGGGATTAGGCGAGCAGTACTTC. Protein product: CASSPSGGLGEQYF. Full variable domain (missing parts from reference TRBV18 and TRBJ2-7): NAGVMQNPRHLVRRRGQEARLRCSPMKGHSHVYWYRQLPEEGLKFMVYLQKENIIDESGMPKERFSAEFPKEGPSILRIQQVVRGDSAAYFCASSPSGGLGEQYFGPGTRLTVT.

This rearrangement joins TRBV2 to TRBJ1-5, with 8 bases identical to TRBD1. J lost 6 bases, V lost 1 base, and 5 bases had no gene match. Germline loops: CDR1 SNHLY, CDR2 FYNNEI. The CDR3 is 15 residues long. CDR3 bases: TGTGCCAGCAGTGAAGTACAGGGGGGTCGTCAGCCCCAGCATTTT. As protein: CASSEVQGGRQPQHF.

CDR3 protein: CASSRQGPNTGELFF. The DNA of the CDR3 is TGCGCCAGCAGTAGACAGGGGCCGAACACCGGGGAGCTGTTTTTT. V is TRBV10-1 and J is TRBJ2-2; 8 bases are shared with TRBD1. With 5 bases clipped from V and 0 bases from J, the junction kept 2 bases outside the gene matches. CDR1 is WNHNN and CDR2 is SYGVQD in the germline V gene (reference sequence). There are 15 residues in the CDR3.